This entry describes one T cell receptor beta chain. Per the germline V gene, CDR1 is MGHRA and CDR2 is YSYEKL. The trim removed 3 bases at V and 0 bases at J, leaving 19 bases unmatched. The CDR3 loop spans 20 amino acids. The sample is drawn from a study of blood T cell repertoires in COVID-19. Study as a whole: The United States, Italy and Spain provided the acute and convalescent COVID-19 samples. T cells, B-cell-depleted T cells, or PBMCs supplied cDNA or gDNA.

In the source study's methods: Estimated nucleated cell counts came from reference gene primer amplification. Sequenced by immunoSEQ multiplex PCR; TCRdb stores in-frame clones only, minus some. The V and J calls and clone size are taken from that table; D and trimming were inferred from the DNA. The sample lists roughly 220,000 clones; around 81% were seen once. The sequence came from a young woman who had recovered from COVID-19. J is TRBJ2-7 and V is TRBV4-1, with TRBD1 matching 8 bases. The sample was peripheral blood. The CDR3 is CASSHKLVTGGLPGSYEQYF. The CDR3 DNA follows: TGCGCCAGCAGCCACAAGCTTGTAACAGGGGGACTCCCCGGCTCCTACGAGCAGTACTTC.